Given below is one T cell receptor (beta chain) in context. What it recognizes is unknown. J lost 6 bases, V lost 6 bases, and 7 bases had no gene match. The CDR3 has 16 amino acids. CDR1 MNHEY and CDR2 SMNVEV come from the germline V gene (reference sequence). The data stem from a study of beta chain features in type 1 diabetes. Expressed TCRB transcripts were sequenced because the entire RNA isolate underwent reverse transcription. The method was immunoSEQ multiplex PCR; TCRdb's version includes in-frame clones alone and lacks a portion of them. The table shows under 850,000 clones, with around an eighth occurring only once. General observations from the study: Researchers report that Type 1 diabetes patients had moderately but significantly shorter TCRB CDR3s across all four CD4+ subsets.

This TCR was sampled from a man aged 18 to 30 with type 1 diabetes. V usage is TRBV27 and J usage is TRBJ2-2; the match to TRBD2 covers 13 bases. Sequencing was performed on naive CD4+ T cells from blood. The CDR3 loop reads CASRPTSGGAAGELFF. The DNA of the CDR3 is TGTGCCAGCAGACCCACTAGCGGGGGGGCTGCCGGGGAGCTGTTTTTT.